These T cell receptor beta chains were read from a single sample in a study of response to subunit inactivated influenza vaccine. Using its own MiXCR run on the RT-PCR reads, TCRdb lists one record per CDR3 protein. The sample lists some 850,000 distinct CDR3 sequences, about a fifth seen once, with approximately 11% in the top ten. Sequencing used PBMCs from blood, obtained more than 4 days after vaccination. The receptors derive from a man aged 50 to 59 who received an inactivated influenza vaccine. CDR3s include the opening cysteine and the closing phenylalanine or tryptophan. The D gene is left open where the match is weak. Size tells how often a clone was seen (once, few, many) or the class of an expanded clone, and some rows leave it out.

D,length,J,V,size,DNA,CDR3
.,16,TRBJ1-3,TRBV7-2,few,TGTGCCAGCAGCCCACGAAATATTATCTCTGGAAACACCATATATTTT,CASSPRNIISGNTIYF
.,16,TRBJ2-2,TRBV20-1,.,TGCAGTGCTAGACCGCTCGAGCGATTGAACACCGGGGAGCTGTTTTTT,CSARPLERLNTGELFF
.,15,TRBJ2-1,TRBV9,.,TGTGCCAGCAGCGTAGATATACAGGTCTACAATGAGCAGTTCTTC,CASSVDIQVYNEQFF
.,13,TRBJ2-7,TRBV6-2/TRBV6-3,.,TGTGCCAGCATCAAGACAGACTCCTACGAGCAGTACTTC,CASIKTDSYEQYF
TRBD2,10,TRBJ2-5,TRBV28,.,TGTGCCAGTGGAATAGCGGGAACGTACTTC,CASGIAGTYF
.,16,TRBJ1-5,TRBV5-6,few,TGTGCCAGCAGCTGGGGTGGGGCGCTGAGCAATCAGCCCCAGCATTTT,CASSWGGALSNQPQHF
.,15,TRBJ2-7,TRBV7-9,few,TGTGCCAGCAGCGTACCAACAGGGTCGGCTTCCGAGCAGTACTTC,CASSVPTGSASEQYF
TRBD1,15,TRBJ2-1,TRBV10-3,many,TGTGCCGTGGGCGAGGGGGCTGGGCCCTACAATGAGCAGTTCTTC,CAVGEGAGPYNEQFF
.,12,TRBJ2-5,TRBV12-3/TRBV12-4,.,TGTGCCAGCAGCAAGACGACGGGGTACCAGTACTTC,CASSKTTGYQYF
.,17,TRBJ2-1,TRBV19,.,TGTGCCAGTAGTATGAGGGCGGGAAGTGCGTCCTACAATGAGCAGTTCTTC,CASSMRAGSASYNEQFF
TRBD1,16,TRBJ2-7,TRBV5-1,.,TGCGCCAGCAGCTTGGCCGGAGGGACAGGGGGATACGAGCAGTACTTC,CASSLAGGTGGYEQYF
.,14,TRBJ2-1,TRBV25-1,few,TGTGCCAGCAGACTAGGGGCCAGGTACAATGAGCAGTTCTTC,CASRLGARYNEQFF
TRBD2,16,TRBJ2-7,TRBV18,.,TGTGCCAGCTCACCACCGGGACTAGCGGGATCCTACGAGCAGTACTTC,CASSPPGLAGSYEQYF
.,14,TRBJ1-6,TRBV20-1,.,TGCAGTGCTAGAGAGTTGGGGGGGGGTTCACCCCTCCACTTT,CSARELGGGSPLHF
.,16,TRBJ2-7,TRBV7-2,.,TGTGCCAGCAGCCTCCAACAGGGTGGCCGGCACTACGAGCAGTACTTC,CASSLQQGGRHYEQYF
TRBD2,16,TRBJ2-2,TRBV20-1,.,TGCAGTGCTAGACCCGGACTAGCGGGATCCACCGGGGAGCTGTTTTTT,CSARPGLAGSTGELFF
.,15,TRBJ1-3,TRBV18,.,TGTGCCAGCTCACCCGGATCAGGACCTGGAAACACCATATATTTT,CASSPGSGPGNTIYF
.,13,TRBJ1-1,TRBV18,few,TGTGCCAGCTCACCAGGGGGCGAATTTGAAGCTTTCTTT,CASSPGGEFEAFF
.,14,TRBJ2-7,TRBV6-2/TRBV6-3,few,TGTGCCAGCAGCCTACGTCGGGGTTTCAGCGAGCAGTACTTC,CASSLRRGFSEQYF
TRBD2,17,TRBJ2-7,TRBV19,few,TGTGCCAGTAGTTTCGGGACTAGCGGGACCAGGACCTACGAGCAGTACTTC,CASSFGTSGTRTYEQYF
.,14,TRBJ2-6,TRBV18,.,TGTGCCAGCTCAAAGAGCTCTGGGGCCAACGTCCTGACTTTC,CASSKSSGANVLTF
TRBD1,17,TRBJ2-7,TRBV6-5,.,TGTGCCAGCAGTTACTCGTTGACCGGGACAGGGGGGTACGAGCAGTACTTC,CASSYSLTGTGGYEQYF
.,14,TRBJ2-3,TRBV15,.,TGTGCCACCAGCAGAGAGTGGGGTGCGGATACGCAGTATTTT,CATSREWGADTQYF
.,15,TRBJ2-1,TRBV4-2,.,TGTGCCAGCAGCCAAGAGGGGTCCCGGGCGGGTGAGCAGTTCTTC,CASSQEGSRAGEQFF
.,12,TRBJ2-7,TRBV20-1,many,TGCAGTGCTAGAGGACCAGCGGGCGAGCAGTACTTC,CSARGPAGEQYF
.,14,TRBJ2-7,TRBV4-3,.,TGCGCCAGCAGCGAAGACTACAGGGTCCACGAGCAGTACTTC,CASSEDYRVHEQYF
.,14,TRBJ2-1,TRBV12-3/TRBV12-4,.,TGTGCCAGCAGTTCTTATGGCCCCTACAATGAGCAGTTCTTC,CASSSYGPYNEQFF
TRBD2,14,TRBJ2-1,TRBV20-1,few,TGCAGTGCTAGTCGGCGGGAGGATCCAAATGAGCAGTTCTTC,CSASRREDPNEQFF
.,16,TRBJ1-5,TRBV4-3,.,TGCGCCAGCAGCCAAGATTCCGGATTGGGCAATCAGCCCCAGCATTTT,CASSQDSGLGNQPQHF
TRBD1,14,TRBJ2-5,TRBV24-1,many,TGTGCCACCAGTGACTATGGACAGGGCGGGACCCAGTACTTC,CATSDYGQGGTQYF
TRBD2,16,TRBJ2-1,TRBV15,few,TGTGCCACCAGCATTGGGACTAGCGGCCTCGGAGGAGAGCAGTTCTTC,CATSIGTSGLGGEQFF
.,14,TRBJ1-1,TRBV6-5,many,TGTGCCAGCAGTTACTCGGGGAGGGAAACTGAAGCTTTCTTT,CASSYSGRETEAFF
TRBD1,15,TRBJ2-5,TRBV5-1,few,TGCGCCAGCAGCGTTGGGACAGGACCTCAAGAGACCCAGTACTTC,CASSVGTGPQETQYF
.,15,TRBJ2-2,TRBV27,.,TGTGCCAGCAGTTCCCTCGGACTTTCGACCGGGGAGCTGTTTTTT,CASSSLGLSTGELFF
.,14,TRBJ2-3,TRBV16,.,TGTGCCAGCAGCCAATCGATCTCCACAGATACGCAGTATTTT,CASSQSISTDTQYF